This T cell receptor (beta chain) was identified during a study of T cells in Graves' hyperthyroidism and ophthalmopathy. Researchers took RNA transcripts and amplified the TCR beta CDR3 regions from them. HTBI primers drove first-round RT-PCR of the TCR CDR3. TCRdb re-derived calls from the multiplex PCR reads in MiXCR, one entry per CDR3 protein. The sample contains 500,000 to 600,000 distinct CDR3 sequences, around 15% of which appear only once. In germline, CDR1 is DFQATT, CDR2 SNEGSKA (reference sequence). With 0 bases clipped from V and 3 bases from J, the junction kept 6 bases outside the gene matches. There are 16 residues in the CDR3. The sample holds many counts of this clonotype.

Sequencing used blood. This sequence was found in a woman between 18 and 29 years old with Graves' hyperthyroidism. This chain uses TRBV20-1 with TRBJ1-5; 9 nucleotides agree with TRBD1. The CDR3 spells CSARELDRGDNQPQHF. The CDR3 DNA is TGCAGTGCTAGAGAGCTGGACAGGGGCGACAATCAGCCCCAGCATTTT.